This T cell receptor (beta chain) was obtained from a study of regulatory T cells in long-lasting Graves disease (dated by TCRdb to the early 2020s). Broadly, across the study: To count as having persistent Graves' disease, a patient had to have received antithyroid drug treatment for over 5 years with TSH receptor autoantibodies remaining persistently positive. Persistent Graves' disease patients were compared with newly diagnosed Graves' disease patients by peripheral blood TCR sequencing and RNA sequencing. The study was registered as a clinical trial and conducted in China. A total of roughly 33 samples were covered by TCR sequencing, comprising some 13 persistent and around 20 newly diagnosed Graves' disease patients. Persistent Graves' disease patients in the clinical cohort had taken antithyroid drugs for 8 to 12 years on average. The research as a whole found: Compared with newly diagnosed patients, persistent Graves' disease patients had lower TCR Shannon entropy and fewer highly expanded clones, which suggests clonal expansion. The small sample size was acknowledged by the authors as a limitation that may reduce accuracy. More public clonotypes were shared among persistent patients (over 2,500) than among newly diagnosed patients (roughly 1,000). The study examined only peripheral blood because the primary lesion, thyroid tissue, could not be accessed. Persistent disease showed preferential use of TRBV28, TRBJ1-2 and TRBJ2-5, whereas newly diagnosed disease favored TRBV20-1 and TRBJ2-1. Sequencing and analysis were restricted to the TCR beta chain.

The library was made by multiplex PCR. Sequencing relied on an Illumina HiSeq 4000. CDR3 regions were amplified by Arm-PCR with iRepertoire HTBI primers to construct TCR beta libraries. Before sequencing, the PCR products underwent gel purification. Processing in the source paper ran as follows. Across samples, around 62 TRBV and roughly 15 TRBJ segments were identified and used for gene usage analysis of CDR3 amino acid clonotypes. COPE and FqMerger were used to merge the filtered high-quality paired reads into contigs. BLAST was used to align contigs to the IMGT TRBV, TRBD and TRBJ reference genes, and CDR3 was defined following IMGT. Any clonotype with a frequency above 0.1% was classified as a highly expanded clone. Shannon entropy was used to measure repertoire diversity, and the Gini coefficient was used to measure V-J evenness. Clonotypes shared by more than one individual were considered public. TCRdb trimmed public reads at Q25 via fastp, called clones via MiXCR and kept in-frame beta chains. Identical CDR3 proteins give one entry, which carries the most common genes and DNA. TCRdb's processing, not the authors' own work, is the source of the V and J calls. Here the sample has around 450,000 distinct CDR3 sequences; roughly a fifth occur a single time. The leading ten clones occupy more than 6% of the sample.

Taken from the germline V gene, the CDR1 and CDR2 loops are LGHNA and YNFKEQ. V ends up 0 bases short and J 5 bases short, with an unmatched junction base count of 3. The CDR3 has 14 amino acids, counting the end cysteine and phenylalanine. The sequence is cut down to CDR3 DNA, 42 bases in frame from base 1. This specimen's time point label, per the study, means: persistent/refractory GD, antithyroid drugs over 5 years with positive TRAb. For both TCR sequencing and RNA sequencing, RNA was extracted from PBMCs in TRIzol. The diagnosis of Graves' disease followed American Thyroid Association guidelines. Patients were recruited from an endocrinology department in Xi'an, China. From each patient, approximately 9 milliliters of peripheral blood was collected into an EDTA anticoagulant tube. Ficoll Paque Plus density gradient separation was used to isolate PBMCs, and no further T cell sorting was done. RNA quality was checked with an Agilent 2100 Bioanalyzer and agarose gel, and concentration with a NanoDrop 2000.

Comment on this clonotype: The antigen this receptor binds is unknown. No base quality values were provided; no much bigger clone lies one nucleotide off.

The receptor comes from a female donor with Graves disease. In this chain, TRBV4-2 is recombined with TRBJ2-7; 8 nucleotides in the junction match TRBD1. Sample: peripheral blood mononuclear cells (PBMCs), taken when the disease was refractory, from a patient treated with antithyroid drugs. The CDR3 reads as follows: CASSQEPGGNEQYF. The DNA sequence is as follows: TGTGCCAGCAGCCAAGAACCAGGGGGCAACGAGCAGTACTTC.